The 19 T cell receptor delta chains presented below share a single source sample, sequenced in a study of gamma-delta chains in newborns, infants, children. TCRdb redid the clone calls on the reads with CATT. This sample carries some 2,500 delta-chain clones, just over 45% of them seen once, and the ten largest clones take 10% to 14%. The sequencing used blood, collected at baseline. The receptors were gathered from a child who received the measles vaccine.

This sequence joins TRDV2 and TRDJ3; 12 bases are a match to TRDD3. In germline, CDR1 is GEAIGNYY, CDR2 EKD. The V gene end was trimmed by 0 bases and the J gene end by 4 bases; junction bases not matched to a gene: 3. This CDR3 contains 18 residues. CDR3 in DNA: TGTGCCTGTGACACCGCTGGGGGATACGGTTGGGACACCCGACAGATGTTTTTC. It yields the protein CACDTAGGYGWDTRQMFF.

On this clone: With a much larger clone just one base away, this may be a read error. This specimen includes other DNA sequences encoding the same CDR3. The chain carries TRDV1 and TRDJ1; 9 bases agree with TRDD3. The CDR3 totals 22 residues. The V gene's germline CDR1 is TSWWSYY and CDR2 QGS. The CDR3: CALGEPPVLREWGICYTDKLIF. In DNA form, the CDR3 reads TGTGCTCTTGGGGAGCCACCCGTTTTGAGAGAATGGGGGATATGCTACACCGATAAGCTCATCTTT.

This clone ranks as medium-sized. The chain recombines TRDV1 with TRDJ1, with a weak D call TRDD3 (6 bases). CDR1 TSWWSYY and CDR2 QGS come from the germline V gene. Between the trimmed V and J ends, which lost 0 bases and 1 base, there was a span of 18 bases. The CDR3 spans 18 residues. The CDR3 protein is CALGELLRNWVSTDKLIF. The CDR3 nucleotides read TGTGCTCTTGGGGAACTCCTACGGAACTGGGTTTCCACCGATAAACTCATCTTT.

This clone counts as medium-sized. The J gene is TRDJ1, the V gene TRDV1; possibly TRDD3 for D (8 bases). Germline assignment: CDR1 TSWWSYY and CDR2 QGS. The V and J ends lost 5 bases and 0 bases respectively, with 31 bases between them. This CDR3 is built from 21 residues. The CDR3 protein is CALGTTAFLVLGAMYTDKLIF. The DNA of the CDR3 is TGTGCTCTTGGGACCACGGCCTTCCTTGTACTGGGGGCCATGTACACCGATAAACTCATCTTT.

Notes on this clone: This may be a read error, as it is one base from a much larger clone. J is TRDJ1 and V is TRDV1, with TRDD3 matching over 8 bases. J gave up 3 bases and V 2 bases, and 14 bases lay outside the gene matches. CDR1 and CDR2 (germline): TSWWSYY, QGS. This CDR3 comprises 18 residues. CDR3 sequence: CALGEIVFLWGTPDKLIF. The CDR3 nucleotides read TGTGCTCTTGGGGAAATAGTATTTCTCTGGGGGACTCCCGATAAACTCATCTTT.

In regard to this clone: This sequence may be a read error, since a much larger clone differs from it by one base. This chain joins TRDV3 and TRDJ1; 10 bases match TRDD3. After removal of 5 bases from V and 2 bases from J, the junction contained 11 bases not matched to a gene. The length of the CDR3 is 15 residues. Germline CDR1 and CDR2: TVYSNPD and GDNSRS (reference sequence). CDR3 nucleotide sequence: TGTGCCCTTACTGGGGGATTAAGCCTTACCGATAAACTCATCTTT. Translating gives CALTGGLSLTDKLIF.

Notes on this clone: The germline gene is not matched at one end of the junction; a read error may be the cause. CDR3 amino acids: CACDIVGASSWDTLQMFF. As DNA, the CDR3 is TGTGCCTGTGACATCGTGGGGGCCAGCTCCTGGGACACCCTACAGATGTTTTTC. The chain recombines TRDV2 with TRDJ3; D is perhaps TRDD3 (6 bases). This CDR3 region has 18 residues. Germline CDR1 GEAIGNYY, CDR2 EKD.

This clone was detected only a few times. This chain joins TRDV2 and TRDJ3; D may be TRDD3 (5 bases). The CDR3 sequence is 20 residues long. The germline V gene encodes CDR1 GEAIGNYY and CDR2 EKD. Trimming took 0 bases from V and 0 from J, leaving 17 bases between them. CDR3 sequence (DNA): TGTGCCTGTGACACCGTGGGATGGTCTACCGTCTCCTGGGACACCCGACAGATGTTTTTC. Translating gives CACDTVGWSTVSWDTRQMFF.

Of note for this clone: This sequence may be a read error, since a much larger clone differs from it by one base. CDR3 sequence (DNA): TGTGCCGCGATGCCCGCTTCCTACCCGTACTGGGGGATACGTATCTTTTTGTACACCGATAAACCCATCTTT. Translation gives CAAMPASYPYWGIRIFLYTDKPIF. The chain links TRDV3 to TRDJ1; TRDD3 matches 13 bases. There are 24 residues in the CDR3. Germline assignment: CDR1 TVYSNPD and CDR2 GDNSRS (reference sequence).

By proportion, this clone is medium-sized. The V gene is TRDV3, the J gene TRDJ1; 10 bases are a match to TRDD3. Germline CDR1 reads TVYSNPD; CDR2 reads GDNSRS (reference sequence). The J segment lost 4 bases and the V segment lost 2 bases, leaving 10 bases of the junction unmatched. CDR3 length: 15 residues. The CDR3 DNA sequence: TGTGCCTTTTTGTGGTGGGGGATACAGGGCGATAAACTCATCTTT. This gives the protein CAFLWWGIQGDKLIF.

The CDR3 DNA reads TGTGCTCTTGGGAAGCACCAAGGTGGGGGTCTGCACACCAACACCGATAAACTCATCTTT. Protein product: CALGKHQGGGLHTNTDKLIF. This chain links TRDV1 with TRDJ1; possible D gene TRDD3, 6 bases. This CDR3 is built from 20 residues. V was trimmed by 5 bases and J by 0 bases, leaving 28 bases between them. Germline V CDR1 and CDR2: TSWWSYY, QGS.

This clone is medium-sized in the sample. This chain joins TRDV1 and TRDJ1, with 10 bases aligning to TRDD3. From germline, CDR1 is TSWWSYY and CDR2 QGS. There are 22 residues in the CDR3. Unmatched junction bases numbered 19, after V lost 0 bases and J lost 0 bases. The CDR3, as DNA: TGTGCTCTTGGGGAACTCTTCCCTTGTACTGGGGGATGGTATCCTGACACCGATAAACTCATCTTT. Translation gives CALGELFPCTGGWYPDTDKLIF.

The rearrangement uses TRDV3 and TRDJ1; 8 positions agree with TRDD3. With 0 bases clipped from V and 8 bases from J, the junction kept 35 bases outside the gene matches. CDR3 length: 22 amino acids. CDR1 is TVYSNPD and CDR2 is GDNSRS in the germline V gene (reference sequence). CDR3 sequence: CAFSPLWSRTSQLGAPRPKLIF. CDR3 bases: TGTGCCTTTAGCCCTTTGTGGTCCCGGACTTCTCAACTGGGGGCCCCCCGGCCCAAACTCATCTTT.

The chain uses TRDV1 and TRDJ1, with 9 bases that match TRDD3. V was clipped by 2 bases and J by 0 bases; unmatched bases: 19. The CDR3 is made up of 21 amino acids. The germline V gene has CDR1 TSWWSYY and CDR2 QGS. CDR3 in amino acids: CALGETRWEVLGDSYTDKLIF. CDR3 DNA: TGTGCTCTTGGGGAAACTAGATGGGAAGTACTGGGGGACTCGTACACCGATAAACTCATCTTT.

A word on this clone: A much more abundant neighbour one base away suggests this may be a read error. This specimen includes other DNA sequences encoding the same CDR3. This rearrangement joins TRAV29/DV5 to TRDJ1; possibly TRDD3 for D (5 bases). Germline CDR1 NSMFDY, CDR2 ISSIKDK. There are 20 residues in the CDR3. The V end lost 2 bases, the J end lost 0 bases, and 29 bases lay between the germline ends. CDR3 sequence: CAARLWRKKLYGDYTDKLIF. The CDR3 DNA is TGTGCAGCAAGGCTATGGCGCAAGAAGCTATATGGGGACTACACCGATAAACTCATCTTT.

Points on this clone: A much larger clone is a single base away; this may be a read error. The gene calls are TRDV2 and TRDJ1; 11 bases agree with TRDD3. Germline values: CDR1 GEAIGNYY, CDR2 EKD. The CDR3 length is 15 residues. This CDR3 reads CACDVLGDKPDRLIF. The CDR3 coding sequence is TGTGCCTGTGACGTACTGGGGGATAAGCCCGATAGACTCATCTTT.

Judged by abundance, this clone is large. The J gene is TRDJ1, the V gene TRDV1; 9 bases align to TRDD3. Germline V lookup: CDR1 TSWWSYY, CDR2 QGS. The trim removed 1 base at V and 0 bases at J, leaving 6 bases unmatched. The CDR3 has 17 amino acids. The CDR3 DNA is TGTGCTCTTGGGGAACAAGTAGCTGGGGGATACACCGATAAACTCATCTTT. As protein: CALGEQVAGGYTDKLIF.

This clone is a singleton in its sample. This may stem from a read error, because a much larger clone lies one nucleotide away. The J gene is TRDJ3, the V gene TRDV2, with a weak D call TRDD3 (5 bases). Germline V gives CDR1 GEAIGNYY, CDR2 EKD. The CDR3 runs to 18 residues. The DNA of the CDR3 is TGTGCCTGTGTCACCGCTGGGAGGAGCTCCTGGGACACCCGACAGATGTTTTTC. Its protein product is CACVTAGRSSWDTRQMFF.

Points on this clone: It differs at one base from a far larger clone, so likely a read error. This chain links TRDV1 with TRDJ1; 8 bases are a match to TRDD3. Germline lookup yields CDR1 TSWWSYY and CDR2 QGS. The CDR3 spans 19 residues. The CDR3, as DNA: TGTGCTCTTGGGGAACAGGCCATATTGGGGGATGAGGGCACCGATAGACTCATCTTT. It is translated as CALGEQAILGDEGTDRLIF.